This TCR beta chain was observed in a study of technical replicates of blood from a handful of donors listed by TCRdb under 2017. The protocol used for the library was the immunoSEQ multiplex PCR assay. TCRdb holds this immuneACCESS table with in-frame rearrangements only. Some clones are missing; in checked studies, unresolved V genes explain under half, and the rest has no known cause. In all, the sample holds roughly 100,000 clones, and more than 90% of those were seen once. The ten biggest clones cover approximately 0.22% of the sample. This clone appeared once. What this receptor recognizes is not known. Base quality data are lacking; no much larger clone is found one base away. Ends trimmed: V by 8 bases, J by 6 bases; bases unmatched to a gene: 13. From a lookup of the germline V gene, CDR1 and CDR2 are KGHSH and LQKENI. The CDR3 covers 14 residues, taking in both the cysteine and the phenylalanine. Kept here is only the CDR3 DNA, which spans 42 bases and is read in frame from base 1.

The rearrangement combines TRBV18 with TRBJ2-7, with 7 junctional bases fitting TRBD2. The TCR comes from a human donor in good health. Sequenced material: T cells isolated from PBMCs. Read as DNA, the sequence is TGTGCCAGCGGGCTCGGGGAGGGAACACGCGAGCAGTACTTC. It codes for CASGLGEGTREQYF.